The T cell receptor (beta chain) described here comes from a study of radiation and T cells in renal cell carcinoma. Some clones are missing from TCRdb's copy, which holds only in-frame ones; the method was immunoSEQ multiplex PCR. The repertoire holds approximately 86,000 clones, around four fifths seen once, with roughly 10% in the top ten. Remarks on this clone: Its cognate antigen is unknown.

This CDR3 spans 18 amino acids. Germline V gene sequence: CDR1 SGDLS, CDR2 YYNGEE. Trimming cost V 2 bases and J 4 bases; bases outside gene matches: 16. Points from the study as a whole: Baseline intratumoral clonotype presence is unknown without pretreatment biopsies. From baseline, blood top tumor clonotypes peaked at 2 weeks post-radiation.

Time point here: blood 4 weeks post-SBRT, at nephrectomy. The treatment was: 15 Gy SBRT to primary tumor, nephrectomy 4 weeks later. The TCR comes from a man aged 45-65 years with renal cell carcinoma. The specimen comprised blood, sampled from a patient whose treatment included radiotherapy and nephrectomy. The rearrangement uses TRBV9 and TRBJ1-2; 8 bases line up with TRBD1. The CDR3 region is CASSVEQGAVAGPYGYTF. The CDR3 DNA reads as TGTGCCAGCAGCGTTGAGCAGGGGGCGGTAGCTGGTCCCTATGGCTACACCTTC.